Below are 8 T cell receptor beta chains sequenced from a single sample in a study of stem cell transplantation in POMP-related autoinflammatory disease. Only in-frame clones appear in the TCRdb table, and some are missing; sequencing was by immunoSEQ multiplex PCR. This table holds over 60,000 clones, about nine tenths found once. This specimen was CD4+ T cells from PBMCs, taken after stem cell transplantation. The source of these receptors is a human patient with POMP-related autoinflammation and immune dysregulation (PRAID). Some T cells may trace back to the graft donor.

This chain links TRBV2 with TRBJ2-2; no reliable D call. Trimming took off 1 base at V and 3 bases at J, with 0 bases between the two ends. The germline gives CDR1 SNHLY, CDR2 FYNNEI. This CDR3 has 12 amino acids. The CDR3 coding sequence is TGTGCCAGCAGTGAAGACACCGGGGAGCTGTTTTTT. This codes for CASSEDTGELFF.

Only a few counts were recorded for this clone. J is TRBJ2-5 and V is TRBV29-1; 9 bases align to TRBD2. CDR3 size: 14 residues. Trimming removed 4 bases from V and 2 bases from J; junction bases left unmatched: 5. Germline CDR1 SQVTM, CDR2 ANQGSEA. The CDR3, as DNA: TGCAGCGTTGTACTAAGCGGGAGGCAAGAGACCCAGTACTTC. It encodes CSVVLSGRQETQYF.

In this sample, this clone turned up a few times. The chain has TRBV19 and TRBJ2-7; D not certain. This CDR3 contains 15 residues. V lost 6 bases and J lost 0, with 15 bases in between. The germline V gene has CDR1 LNHDA and CDR2 SQIVND (reference sequence). The CDR3 protein is CASRVADHVSYEQYF. Written as DNA, the CDR3 is TGTGCCAGTAGGGTCGCGGATCATGTCTCCTACGAGCAGTACTTC.

This sequence joins TRBV6-5 and TRBJ1-1; perhaps TRBD1 as D (5 bases). CDR3 size: 13 residues. Looked up from germline, CDR1 is MNHEY and CDR2 is SVGAGI. Trimming pared 5 bases from V and 1 base from J, leaving 8 bases between. The DNA for the CDR3 is TGTGCCAGCAGTCCAGGGACGAACACTGAAGCTTTCTTT. It specifies CASSPGTNTEAFF.

The chain joins TRBV6-5 to TRBJ2-7; D remains ambiguous. The CDR3 spans 13 residues. V was clipped by 6 bases and J by 0 bases, with 9 bases between them. Germline V lookup: CDR1 MNHEY, CDR2 SVGAGI. The chain's CDR3 is CASRGTNSYEQYF. In DNA, the CDR3 is TGTGCCAGCAGAGGAACAAACTCCTACGAGCAGTACTTC.

In DNA form, the CDR3 reads TGTGCCAGTAGTATAAGGAGGGGGCGAGATCAGCCCCAGCATTTT. Amino acid sequence: CASSIRRGRDQPQHF. The chain is built from TRBV19 and TRBJ1-5; 7 nucleotides line up with TRBD1. CDR3 size: 15 residues. Germline V gene sequence: CDR1 LNHDA, CDR2 SQIVND (reference sequence). With 2 bases clipped from V and 5 bases from J, the junction kept 6 bases outside the gene matches.

The chain couples TRBV7-9 to TRBJ2-1, with 10 bases matching TRBD1. The CDR3 totals 14 residues. Germline V gene data show CDR1 as SEHNR and CDR2 as FQNEAQ (reference sequence). The ends lost 5 bases at V and 14 bases at J; junction bases unmatched: 12. This CDR3 is CASSPGTGAGGEFF. CDR3 nucleotides: TGTGCCAGCAGCCCCGGGACAGGGGCCGGGGGGGAGTTCTTC.

The rearrangement uses TRBV4-2 and TRBJ1-5, with D possibly matching TRBD1 (6 bases). V was clipped by 4 bases and J by 0 bases, with 13 bases between them. The CDR3 contains 16 residues. Germline CDR1 reads LGHNA; CDR2 reads YNFKEQ. The chain's CDR3 is CASSPSGQLSNQPQHF. CDR3 DNA: TGTGCCAGCAGCCCTTCTGGACAGCTTAGCAATCAGCCCCAGCATTTT.